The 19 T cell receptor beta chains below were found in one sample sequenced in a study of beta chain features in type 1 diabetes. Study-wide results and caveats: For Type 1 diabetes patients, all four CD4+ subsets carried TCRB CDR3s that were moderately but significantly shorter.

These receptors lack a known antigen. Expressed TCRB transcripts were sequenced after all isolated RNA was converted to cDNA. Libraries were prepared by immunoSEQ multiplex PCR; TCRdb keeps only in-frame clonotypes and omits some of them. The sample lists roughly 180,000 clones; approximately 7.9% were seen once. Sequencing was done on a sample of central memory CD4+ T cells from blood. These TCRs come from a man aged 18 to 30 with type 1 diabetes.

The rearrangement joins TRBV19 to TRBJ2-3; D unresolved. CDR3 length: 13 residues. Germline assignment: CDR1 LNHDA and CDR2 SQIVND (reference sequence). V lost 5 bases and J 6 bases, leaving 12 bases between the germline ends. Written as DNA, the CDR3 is TGTGCCAGTAGTTCTGGTTGGCAGGATACGCAGTATTTT. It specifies CASSSGWQDTQYF.

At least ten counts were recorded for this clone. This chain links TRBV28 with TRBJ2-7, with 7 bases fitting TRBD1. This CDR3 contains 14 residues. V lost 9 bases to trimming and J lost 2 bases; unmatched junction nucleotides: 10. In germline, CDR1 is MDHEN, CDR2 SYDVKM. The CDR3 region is CASGSPGQTYEQYF. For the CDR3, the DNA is TGTGCCAGTGGGTCCCCGGGACAGACCTACGAGCAGTACTTC.

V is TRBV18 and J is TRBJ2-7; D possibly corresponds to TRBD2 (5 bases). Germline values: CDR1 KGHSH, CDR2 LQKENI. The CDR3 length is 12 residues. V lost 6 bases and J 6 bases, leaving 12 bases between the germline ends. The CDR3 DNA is TGTGCCAGCTCTAACGAGGGCCGCGAGCAGTACTTC. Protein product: CASSNEGREQYF.

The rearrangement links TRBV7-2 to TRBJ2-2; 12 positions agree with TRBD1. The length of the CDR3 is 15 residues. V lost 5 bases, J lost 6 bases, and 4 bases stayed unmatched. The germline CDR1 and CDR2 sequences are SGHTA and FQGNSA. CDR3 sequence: CASSPGQGAPGELFF. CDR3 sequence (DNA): TGTGCCAGCAGCCCGGGACAGGGGGCGCCCGGGGAGCTGTTTTTT.

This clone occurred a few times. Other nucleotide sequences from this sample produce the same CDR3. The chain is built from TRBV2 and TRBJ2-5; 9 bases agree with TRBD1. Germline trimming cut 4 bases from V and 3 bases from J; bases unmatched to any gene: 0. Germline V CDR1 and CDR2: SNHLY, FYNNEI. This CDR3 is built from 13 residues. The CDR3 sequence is CASSGTGEETQYF. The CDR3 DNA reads TGTGCCAGCAGTGGGACAGGGGAAGAGACCCAGTACTTC.

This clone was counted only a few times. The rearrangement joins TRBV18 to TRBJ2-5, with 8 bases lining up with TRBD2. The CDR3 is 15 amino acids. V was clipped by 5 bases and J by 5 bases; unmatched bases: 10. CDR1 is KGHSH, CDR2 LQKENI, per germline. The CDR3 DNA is TGTGCCAGCTCATTACTAGCGGAGAGGGTGGAGACCCAGTACTTC. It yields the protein CASSLLAERVETQYF.

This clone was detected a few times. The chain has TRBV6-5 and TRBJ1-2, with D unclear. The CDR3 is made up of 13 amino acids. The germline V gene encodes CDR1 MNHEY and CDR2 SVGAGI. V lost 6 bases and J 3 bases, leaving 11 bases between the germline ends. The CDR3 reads CASSLDSDYGYTF. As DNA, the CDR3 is TGTGCCAGCAGCCTCGACTCTGACTATGGCTACACCTTC.

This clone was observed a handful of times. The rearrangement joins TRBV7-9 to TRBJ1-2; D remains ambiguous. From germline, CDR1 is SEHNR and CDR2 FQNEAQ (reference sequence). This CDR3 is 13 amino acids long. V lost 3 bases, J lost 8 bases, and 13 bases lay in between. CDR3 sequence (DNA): TGTGCCAGCAGCTTGGCCGGAACGAGGGGCTACACCTTC. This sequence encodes CASSLAGTRGYTF.

In DNA, the CDR3 is TGTGCCAGCAGCCCGACTAGCGGAACGGGGACCCAGTACTTC. The encoded protein is CASSPTSGTGTQYF. The chain employs TRBV7-7 and TRBJ2-5, with 9 positions matching TRBD2. The CDR3 length is 14 residues. V lost 5 bases and J lost 7; bases outside the gene matches: 8. Per germline, CDR1 SSHAT and CDR2 FNYEAQ (reference sequence).

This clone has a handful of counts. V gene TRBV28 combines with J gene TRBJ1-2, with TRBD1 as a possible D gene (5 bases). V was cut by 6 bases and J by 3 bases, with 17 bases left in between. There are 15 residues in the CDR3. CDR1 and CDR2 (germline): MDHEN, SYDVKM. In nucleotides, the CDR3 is TGTGCCAGCAGACCCGACAGAGCACCGTACTATGGCTACACCTTC. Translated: CASRPDRAPYYGYTF.

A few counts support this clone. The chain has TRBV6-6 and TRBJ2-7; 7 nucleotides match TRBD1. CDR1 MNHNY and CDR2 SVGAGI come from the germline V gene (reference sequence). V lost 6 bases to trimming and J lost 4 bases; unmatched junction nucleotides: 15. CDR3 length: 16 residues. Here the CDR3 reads CASRRPRQGLSYEQYF. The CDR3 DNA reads TGTGCCAGCAGACGACCTCGACAGGGTCTATCGTACGAGCAGTACTTC.

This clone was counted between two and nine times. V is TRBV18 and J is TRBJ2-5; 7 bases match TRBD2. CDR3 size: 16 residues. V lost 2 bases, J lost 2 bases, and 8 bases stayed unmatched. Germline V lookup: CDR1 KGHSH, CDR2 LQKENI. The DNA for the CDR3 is TGTGCCAGCTCACCAAGGGCTAGCGGTTCTCAAGAGACCCAGTACTTC. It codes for CASSPRASGSQETQYF.

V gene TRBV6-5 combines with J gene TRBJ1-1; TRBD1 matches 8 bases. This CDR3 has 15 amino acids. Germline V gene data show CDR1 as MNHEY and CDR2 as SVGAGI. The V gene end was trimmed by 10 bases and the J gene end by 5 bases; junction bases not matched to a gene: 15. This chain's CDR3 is CANITPTGGGTEAFF. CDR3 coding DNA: TGTGCCAACATCACCCCAACAGGGGGTGGAACTGAAGCTTTCTTT.

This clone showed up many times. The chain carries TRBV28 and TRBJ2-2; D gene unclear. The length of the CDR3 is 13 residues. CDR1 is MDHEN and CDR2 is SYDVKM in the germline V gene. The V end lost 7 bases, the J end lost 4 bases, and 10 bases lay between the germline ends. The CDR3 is CASKLVGTGELFF. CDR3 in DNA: TGTGCCAGCAAATTGGTCGGCACCGGGGAGCTGTTTTTT.

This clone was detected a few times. CDR3 sequence: CASSVASGRISYEQYF. CDR3 nucleotide sequence: TGTGCCAGCAGCGTAGCGTCAGGCCGGATCTCCTACGAGCAGTACTTC. V and J are TRBV9 and TRBJ2-7; no clear D gene. This CDR3 has 16 amino acids. CDR1 is SGDLS, CDR2 YYNGEE, per germline. Trimming pared 0 bases from V and 0 bases from J, leaving 13 bases between.

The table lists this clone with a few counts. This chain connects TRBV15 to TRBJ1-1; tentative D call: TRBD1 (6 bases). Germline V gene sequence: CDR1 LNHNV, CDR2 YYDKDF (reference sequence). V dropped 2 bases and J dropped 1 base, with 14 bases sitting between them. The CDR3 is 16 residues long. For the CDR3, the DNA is TGTGCCACCAGCAGACTCGAACAGGGCAGGAACACTGAAGCTTTCTTT. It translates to CATSRLEQGRNTEAFF.

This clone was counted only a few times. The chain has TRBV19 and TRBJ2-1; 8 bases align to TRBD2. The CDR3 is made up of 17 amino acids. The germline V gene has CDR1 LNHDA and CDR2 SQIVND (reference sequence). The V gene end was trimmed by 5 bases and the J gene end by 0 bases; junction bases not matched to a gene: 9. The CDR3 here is CASSPGSGTTSYNEQFF. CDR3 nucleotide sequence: TGTGCCAGTAGTCCGGGTAGCGGGACTACCTCCTACAATGAGCAGTTCTTC.

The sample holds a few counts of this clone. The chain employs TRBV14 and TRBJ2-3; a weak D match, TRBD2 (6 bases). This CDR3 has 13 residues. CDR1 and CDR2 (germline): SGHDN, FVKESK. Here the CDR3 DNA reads TGTAGGCTTGGGAGGAGTCCAACAGATACGCAGTATTTT. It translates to CRLGRSPTDTQYF.

Here the CDR3 reads CASSPPGGRTDTQYF. In nucleotides, the CDR3 is TGTGCCAGCAGCCCGCCCGGCGGCCGCACAGATACGCAGTATTTT. The J gene is TRBJ2-3, the V gene TRBV7-8; D call uncertain. V gave up 5 bases and J gave up 1 base, with 13 bases separating them. CDR3 size: 15 residues. Looked up from germline, CDR1 is SGHVS and CDR2 is FQNEAQ.